Reported below is one TCR beta chain. Its antigen remains unidentified. This CDR3 has 15 residues. Germline CDR1 and CDR2: LNHDA and SQIVND (reference sequence). V dropped 3 bases and J dropped 2; count of bases not matched to a gene: 5. The sample originates from a study of cytomegalovirus exposure and HLA in healthy donors. It was with 60 Vbeta and 13 Jbeta primers that the PCR ran. In the original workflow: Roughly 10 million shared chains were among approximately 87 million unique TCR beta chains counted in a later analysis. Some clones are missing from TCRdb's copy, which holds only in-frame ones; the method was immunoSEQ multiplex PCR. The V and J calls and clone size were taken over from that table, and D and trimming were inferred from the DNA. The table lists about 97,000 clones, 73% of them singletons, with about 3.7% in the top ten. Whole-study results and caveats: Whilst most TCR sequences proved rare, a subset of public TCRs occurred across many donors. TCR association rates varied by HLA locus in a later analysis, with DRB1 highest and HLA-C lowest.

The chain has TRBV19 and TRBJ2-7, with 9 bases fitting TRBD1. This receptor was taken from a man aged 40-50 years in good health and CMV-seronegative. Material: PBMCs. The CDR3 here is CASSMGQGRTYEQYF. The CDR3 DNA follows: TGTGCCAGTAGTATGGGACAGGGACGGACCTACGAGCAGTACTTC.